The rows below give T cell receptor beta chains drawn from one sample of a study of T cells in Graves' hyperthyroidism and ophthalmopathy. TCRdb itself ran the multiplex PCR reads through MiXCR, one entry per CDR3 protein. The table shows about 550,000 distinct CDR3 sequences, with 20% to 25% occurring only once. Sample: blood. The receptors derive from a man in his late teens or twenties with Graves' hyperthyroidism. The CDR3 runs from the conserved cysteine through the conserved F or W. A D gene is named only where the DNA matches it firmly. Not all rows give a size; the values are once, few, many and, for expanded clones, a class.

v_call,d_call,j_call,clone_size,cdr3_nt,cdr3_aa
TRBV6-1,NA,TRBJ2-7,many,TGTGCCAGCAGGCGCACAGGTTCTTCCTACGAGCAGTACTTC,CASRRTGSSYEQYF
TRBV28,TRBD1,TRBJ1-5,many,TGTGCCAGCAGTGCCGACAGGGAGGGAGGTCAGCCCCAGCATTTT,CASSADREGGQPQHF
TRBV29-1,NA,TRBJ1-2,few,TGCAGCGTCTACAGGGATGGCTACACCTTC,CSVYRDGYTF
TRBV6-1,NA,TRBJ2-1,few,TGTGCCAGCAGTGAACGGCGACTAGCCTACAATGAGCAGTTCTTC,CASSERRLAYNEQFF
TRBV2,NA,TRBJ1-1,many,TGTGCCAGCAGTGAAGAGATTACAGGCGGAGCTTTCTTT,CASSEEITGGAFF
TRBV6-1,TRBD1,TRBJ1-1,NA,TGTGCCAGCAGTGGGGGACAGCACACTGAAGCTTTCTTT,CASSGGQHTEAFF
TRBV6-1,NA,TRBJ1-2,few,TGTGCCAGCAGTGAGGCCGGGACACCCTATGGCTACACCTTC,CASSEAGTPYGYTF
TRBV5-1,NA,TRBJ1-1,many,TGCGCCAGCAGCTTGGCAGGGGATGGCACTGAAGCTTTCTTT,CASSLAGDGTEAFF
TRBV11-2,NA,TRBJ2-7,many,TGTGCCAGCAGCGATCCGGCGATTTCCGGGACCTCCACCTACGAGCAGTACTTC,CASSDPAISGTSTYEQYF
TRBV19,NA,TRBJ2-7,many,TGTGCCAGTAGTATTGGGGACCTTTCCTACGAGCAGTACTTC,CASSIGDLSYEQYF
TRBV7-2,NA,TRBJ2-7,many,TGTGCCAGCAGCACCACGACAGGCTCCTACGAGCAGTACTTC,CASSTTTGSYEQYF
TRBV11-2,NA,TRBJ1-1,NA,TGTGCCAGCAGCTTAGCCGGGATTAAAGCTTTCTTT,CASSLAGIKAFF
TRBV12-3/TRBV12-4,NA,TRBJ2-5,NA,TGTGCCAGCAGTTCACGGAAGGGGGCCCAGTACTTC,CASSSRKGAQYF
TRBV12-3/TRBV12-4,NA,TRBJ1-2,few,TGTGCCAGCAGTCGTGACGGGAAATATGGCTACACCTTC,CASSRDGKYGYTF
TRBV2,NA,TRBJ1-2,NA,TGTGCCAGCAGTGAACATACAGTTGAAGGCTACACCTTC,CASSEHTVEGYTF
TRBV7-8,NA,TRBJ2-5,many,TGTGCCAGCAGCGCGACACGAAATGGGAAGACCCAGTACTTC,CASSATRNGKTQYF
TRBV12-3/TRBV12-4,TRBD1,TRBJ1-1,many,TGTGCCAGCAGTCCAACAGGGGGCGCGACTGAAGCTTTCTTT,CASSPTGGATEAFF
TRBV7-3,NA,TRBJ1-2,many,TGTGCCAGCAGCCCGGCGACAGAGAGTAACTATGGCTACACCTTC,CASSPATESNYGYTF
TRBV20-1,TRBD1,TRBJ1-5,NA,TGCAGTGCTAGAGATTCTCACTACAGGGGCGGCCAGCCCCAGCATTTT,CSARDSHYRGGQPQHF
TRBV27,TRBD1,TRBJ1-1,NA,TGTGCCAGCAGTTACGGACAGGCGTCAATGAACACTGAAGCTTTCTTT,CASSYGQASMNTEAFF
TRBV5-5,TRBD2,TRBJ2-5,NA,TGTGCCAGCAGCTTACTAGCGGGTCGTCGGGAGACCCAGTACTTC,CASSLLAGRRETQYF
TRBV28,NA,TRBJ2-2,many,TGTGCCAGCACAGGGCTCGGAGGGGGCACCGGGGAGCTGTTTTTT,CASTGLGGGTGELFF
TRBV6-4,TRBD1,TRBJ2-2,many,TGTGCCAGCAGTCATGTTACAGGGGTTGCGAACACCGGGGAGCTGTTTTTT,CASSHVTGVANTGELFF
TRBV18,NA,TRBJ1-1,many,TGTGCCAGCTCCGACCAGGTGGGGTTGAACACTGAAGCTTTCTTT,CASSDQVGLNTEAFF
TRBV28,NA,TRBJ1-5,many,TGTGCCAGCAGTCGGAGAGGGTTTCATCAGCCCCAGCATTTT,CASSRRGFHQPQHF
TRBV6-1,NA,TRBJ2-7,many,TGTGCCAGCAGTGGTAGGGGGGAGTACGAGCAGTACTTC,CASSGRGEYEQYF
TRBV12-5,TRBD1,TRBJ2-7,few,TGTGCTAGTGGGAACCAGGGACAGACGACCTACGAGCAGTACTTC,CASGNQGQTTYEQYF
TRBV19,NA,TRBJ1-1,once,TGTGCCCCCAAATTAGGGACACCGGGCTACATGAACACTGAAGCTTTCTTT,CAPKLGTPGYMNTEAFF
TRBV30,NA,TRBJ2-7,many,TGTGCCTGGAGCAGGGGCGAGTTGTACGAGCAGTACTTC,CAWSRGELYEQYF
TRBV28,NA,TRBJ1-1,NA,TGTTCCAGCAGTCAATCCTCCTTCTCGGGATGGGGTTCGAACACTGAAGCTTTCTTT,CSSSQSSFSGWGSNTEAFF
TRBV12-3/TRBV12-4,NA,TRBJ1-2,NA,TGTGCCAGCTGCCGGGACTCCAACTATGGCTACACCTTC,CASCRDSNYGYTF
TRBV6-2/TRBV6-3,NA,TRBJ1-2,many,TGTGCCAGCAGTACAGAACCGGTAGGGGGTCCCCCCAACTATGGCTACACCTTC,CASSTEPVGGPPNYGYTF
TRBV10-3,NA,TRBJ1-6,many,TGTGCCATCAGTGAGGACGGACCGCCTTCACCCCTCCACTTT,CAISEDGPPSPLHF
TRBV29-1,TRBD2,TRBJ2-6,NA,TGCAGCGTCTACCTAGCGGGGTCCTCTGGGGCCAACGTCCTGACTTTC,CSVYLAGSSGANVLTF